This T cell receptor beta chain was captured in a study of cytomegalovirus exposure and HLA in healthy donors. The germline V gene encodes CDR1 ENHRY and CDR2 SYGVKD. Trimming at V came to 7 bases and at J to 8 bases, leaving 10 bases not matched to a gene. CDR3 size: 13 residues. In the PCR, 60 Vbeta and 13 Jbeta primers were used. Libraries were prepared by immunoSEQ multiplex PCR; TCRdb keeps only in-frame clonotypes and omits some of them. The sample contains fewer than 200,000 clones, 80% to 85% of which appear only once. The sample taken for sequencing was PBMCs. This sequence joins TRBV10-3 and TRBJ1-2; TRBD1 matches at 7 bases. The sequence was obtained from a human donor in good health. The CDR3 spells CAINPGTAEGYTF. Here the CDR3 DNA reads TGTGCCATCAACCCCGGGACAGCGGAGGGCTACACCTTC.